These 15 T cell receptor beta chains were sequenced from one sample in a study of T cell repertoires in cytomegalovirus infection (dated by TCRdb to the late 2010s). This sample was sequenced with an Illumina HiSeq 1500. In TCRdb, the public reads were trimmed at Q25 with fastp and aligned with MiXCR, with productive beta chains retained. Identical CDR3 protein sequences are pooled into one entry, listed with their most common genes and DNA. The sample has 600,000 to 800,000 distinct CDR3 sequences on record, approximately 24% of them singletons. The ten largest make up less than 9.5% of the sample. The source material was CD8+ T cells from PBMCs. These receptors were taken from a human donor in good health (CMV status not recorded). Some clones in this sample may be carry-over from other donors' samples.

This clonotype was seen at least ten times. The V call is TRBV7-6, the J call TRBJ2-6; D is undetermined. In germline, CDR1 is SGHVS, CDR2 FNYEAQ. Trimming shortened V by 6 bases and J by 0 bases, and 6 bases separated the two germline ends. The CDR3 runs 14 residues. The DNA for the CDR3 is TGTGCCAGCAGTTGGACCTCTGGGGCCAACGTCCTGACTTTC. Amino acids: CASSWTSGANVLTF.

This clonotype was picked up a small number of times. This sequence joins TRBV15 and TRBJ1-1, with D maybe TRBD1 (5 bases). Trimming left V 7 bases short and J 4 bases short, with 22 bases between. The CDR3 length is 16 residues. Germline V lookup: CDR1 LNHNV, CDR2 YYDKDF (reference sequence). The CDR3 loop reads CATTLGRGTGVTEAFF. For the CDR3, the DNA is TGTGCCACCACCTTAGGGCGCGGGACGGGGGTCACTGAAGCTTTCTTT.

The V gene is TRBV29-1, the J gene TRBJ1-2, with D tentatively TRBD1 (6 bases). This CDR3 has 14 residues. Germline V gene sequence: CDR1 SQVTM, CDR2 ANQGSEA. Trimming pared 3 bases from V and 3 bases from J, leaving 14 bases between. CDR3 region: CSVDQRGADYGYTF. The CDR3 nucleotides are TGCAGCGTTGATCAGCGGGGGGCGGACTATGGCTACACCTTC.

This sequence joins TRBV24-1 and TRBJ2-1, with D possibly matching TRBD1 (6 bases). This CDR3 is built from 13 residues. Germline values: CDR1 KGHDR, CDR2 SFDVKD. Trimming cost V 3 bases and J 12 bases, with 14 bases left between them. The CDR3 reads CATSDAPRGGQFF. The DNA of the CDR3 is TGTGCCACCAGTGATGCGCCCAGGGGCGGGCAGTTCTTC.

There are many counts of this clonotype. The chain employs TRBV28 and TRBJ2-3; TRBD1 matches at 11 bases. The junction had 9 bases not matched to a gene; V was cut back by 6 bases and J by 4 bases. CDR1 and CDR2 from the germline V gene are MDHEN and SYDVKM. The CDR3 consists of 16 residues. CDR3 nucleotides: TGTGCCAGCAGCAGTGGACAGGGGGCGCACGCAGATACGCAGTATTTT. Its translation: CASSSGQGAHADTQYF. The entire variable domain, with the rest obtained from reference TRBV28 and TRBJ2-3, is as follows: DVKVTQSSRYLVKRTGEKVFLECVQDMDHENMFWYRQDPGLGLRLIYFSYDVKMKEKGDIPEGYSVSREKKERFSLILESASTNQTSMYLCASSSGQGAHADTQYFGPGTRLTVL.

The chain is built from TRBV5-5 and TRBJ2-5, with 10 bases matching TRBD1. The CDR3 runs to 15 residues. Germline V lookup: CDR1 SGHKS, CDR2 YYEKEE (reference sequence). The V gene end was trimmed by 4 bases and the J gene end by 0 bases; junction bases not matched to a gene: 3. The CDR3 loop reads CASSKTGGYQETQYF. In nucleotides, the CDR3 is TGTGCCAGCAGCAAGACAGGGGGCTACCAAGAGACCCAGTACTTC.

There are a few counts of this clonotype. The chain uses TRBV6-1 and TRBJ1-1; possible D gene TRBD1, 5 bases. Germline CDR1 reads MNHNS; CDR2 reads SASEGT. Trimming removed 1 base from V and 1 base from J, with 16 bases in between. The CDR3 covers 17 residues. CDR3 residues: CASSEDRNYIENTEAFF. CDR3 DNA sequence: TGTGCCAGCAGTGAAGACAGGAATTACATTGAGAACACTGAAGCTTTCTTT.

The rearrangement joins TRBV2 to TRBJ2-3, with TRBD1 identical over 7 bases. V was clipped by 2 bases and J by 2 bases; unmatched bases: 4. This CDR3 contains 15 residues. Germline V gene lookup returns CDR1 SNHLY and CDR2 FYNNEI. CDR3 region: CASSEQDRTTDTQYF. The DNA for the CDR3 is TGTGCCAGCAGTGAACAGGACAGGACCACAGATACGCAGTATTTT.

The chain is built from TRBV2 and TRBJ2-7, with 9 bases fitting TRBD1. Losses at the gene ends were 7 bases for V and 2 bases for J; bases not matched to a gene: 3. CDR3 length: 13 residues. Germline lookup yields CDR1 SNHLY and CDR2 FYNNEI. The chain's CDR3 is CASTDRGTYEQYV. CDR3 sequence (DNA): TGTGCCAGCACCGACAGGGGGACCTACGAGCAGTACGTC.

This clonotype has at least ten counts. The chain combines TRBV6-2 or TRBV6-3 with TRBJ1-1; D unclear. The germline V gene has CDR1 MNHEY and CDR2 SVGEGT. The CDR3 contains 12 residues. Trimming shortened V by 10 bases and J by 5 bases, and 14 bases separated the two germline ends. The CDR3 bases are TGTGCCACCCTGCAAGGTGTGACTGAAGCTTTCTTT. This encodes CATLQGVTEAFF.

The chain couples TRBV2 to TRBJ2-3, with 10 bases aligning to TRBD1. This CDR3 is built from 15 residues. The germline V gene has CDR1 SNHLY and CDR2 FYNNEI. J gave up 6 bases and V 4 bases, and 7 bases lay outside the gene matches. The CDR3 DNA sequence: TGTGCCAGCAGTGTAGGGACAGGGGCACCTGATACGCAGTATTTT. Its translation is CASSVGTGAPDTQYF.

This clonotype was seen many times. The genes are TRBV7-2 and TRBJ2-1; D is undetermined. Germline lookup yields CDR1 SGHTA and CDR2 FQGNSA. The CDR3 loop spans 13 amino acids. Trimming removed 2 bases from V and 7 bases from J, with 9 bases in between. The CDR3 sequence is CASSLSRKNEQFF. For the CDR3, the DNA is TGTGCCAGCAGCTTATCTAGGAAGAATGAGCAGTTCTTC.

CDR3 residues: CASMGGPSNQPQHF. In nucleotides, the CDR3 is TGTGCCAGTATGGGGGGTCCGAGCAATCAGCCCCAGCATTTT. The V and J genes are TRBV19 and TRBJ1-5, with D perhaps TRBD1 (5 bases). V was trimmed by 7 bases and J by 1 base, leaving 11 bases between them. The CDR3 contains 14 residues. Germline CDR1 LNHDA, CDR2 SQIVND (reference sequence).

This clonotype was seen repeatedly, ten times or more. The V and J genes are TRBV7-8 and TRBJ2-5; D not certain. This CDR3 is 17 amino acids long. The V end lost 4 bases, the J end lost 5 bases, and 23 bases lay between the germline ends. Germline V gives CDR1 SGHVS, CDR2 FQNEAQ. The CDR3 DNA is TGTGCCAGCAGCTCCCGGATCCTTACATTTTCGGAGGAGACCCAGTACTTC. Amino acids: CASSSRILTFSEETQYF.

This clonotype was seen only a few times. The chain employs TRBV7-9 and TRBJ1-1, with D unresolved. In germline, CDR1 is SEHNR, CDR2 FQNEAQ (reference sequence). This CDR3 comprises 12 residues. V lost 8 bases and J lost 3, with 10 bases in between. The CDR3 DNA is TGTGCCAGCTCCCACGGGGACACTGAAGCTTTCTTT. Translating gives CASSHGDTEAFF.